The sequence of this TCR beta chain was determined in a study of PD-1 blockade in classical Hodgkin lymphoma. Study-level information: The patients were dosed with nivolumab 3 mg/kg, infused intravenously every 2 weeks.

Some clones are missing from TCRdb's copy, which holds only in-frame ones; the method was immunoSEQ multiplex PCR. The table records fewer than 10,000 clones, roughly 85% of them present only once. Overall study results and limits: CD4+ TCR diversity rose significantly by C4D1, and CD8+ TCR diversity did not.

The CDR3 is made up of 14 amino acids. Trimming left V 2 bases short and J 2 bases short, with 9 bases between. Germline loops: CDR1 SGHVS, CDR2 FQNEAQ. Time point here: cycle 4 day 1 (C4D1), after less than seven weeks of nivolumab. Every one of the patients relapsed after autologous stem cell transplantation (brentuximab vedotin exposure was variable). CD8+ T cells were isolated from thawed PBMCs by magnetic negative selection. Points on this clone: What it binds is not known.

This sequence joins TRBV7-8 and TRBJ1-1, with D maybe TRBD1 (6 bases). The source is a human donor with classical Hodgkin lymphoma. The source material was CD8+ T cells from blood, sampled before the fourth cycle of nivolumab. CDR3 loop: CASSLYRENTEAFF. CDR3 nucleotides: TGTGCCAGCAGCTTATACAGGGAAAACACTGAAGCTTTCTTT.